This T cell receptor (beta chain) was documented in a study of neurological immune-mediated disorders. Across the study: The study included 34 multiple sclerosis patients, around 31 relapsing-remitting and 3 secondary progressive.

This clonotype appeared many times. Its specificity is unknown. Points from the study as a whole: The highest TCR clonal expansion occurred in HTLV-1-associated myelopathy; multiple sclerosis fell below healthy controls.

Each CDR3 protein gets one entry after TCRdb re-called the 5' RACE reads with MiXCR. The data contain about 58,000 distinct CDR3 sequences, more than 3% of them singletons. The clonotype was recovered from a woman aged 55-69 years with multiple sclerosis. Sequencing used PBMCs.

DNA for the CDR3: TGTGCCAGCAGTTTAGTTTCCAGGGACGAGCAGTACTTC. Its protein product is CASSLVSRDEQYF. This sequence joins TRBV12-3 or TRBV12-4 and TRBJ2-7, with D maybe TRBD1 (5 bases). Trimming shortened V by 1 base and J by 5 bases, and 9 bases separated the two germline ends. The CDR3 runs to 13 residues.